One and the same sample provided the 17 T cell receptor beta chains below, sequenced in a study of blood T cell repertoires in COVID-19. Using immunoSEQ multiplex PCR, the repertoire was profiled, and TCRdb retains in-frame clones only, with some absent. The sample carries roughly 35,000 clones, around nine tenths recorded once. The source material was peripheral blood. The receptors derive from a man aged 55 to 70 with active COVID-19.

The DNA of the CDR3 is TGCGCCCCGACTCCTAGCGGGAGAGGAAATGAGCAGTTCTTC. Encoded protein: CAPTPSGRGNEQFF. The gene calls are TRBV23-1 and TRBJ2-1; 10 bases are a match to TRBD2. TRBV23-1 belongs to the ORF category, with a function that is uncertain. The CDR3 has 14 amino acids. V trimming: 11 bases; J trimming: 7 bases; junction bases outside the gene matches: 11.

The rearrangement joins TRBV2 to TRBJ2-7, with D maybe TRBD1 (6 bases). The CDR3 loop spans 17 amino acids. Germline-derived CDR1 and CDR2 are SNHLY and FYNNEI. The V end lost 5 bases, the J end lost 3 bases, and 23 bases lay between the germline ends. As DNA, the CDR3 is TGTGCCAGCAGTAAAGTTACCAAATCAGGGGACCTCTACGAGCAGTACTTC. Protein: CASSKVTKSGDLYEQYF.

Only one count was recorded for this clone. The same CDR3 arises from other DNA sequences in this sample as well. The gene calls are TRBV3-1 (or the pseudogene TRBV3-2) and TRBJ2-3; 9 bases are shared with TRBD2. The CDR3 has 16 amino acids. V was clipped by 4 bases and J by 0 bases; unmatched bases: 5. Germline V gene sequence: CDR1 LGHDT, CDR2 YNNKEL (reference sequence). The CDR3 spells CASSPLAGASTDTQYF. As DNA, the CDR3 is TGTGCCAGCAGCCCGTTAGCGGGAGCGAGCACAGATACGCAGTATTTT.

The V call is TRBV5-1, the J call TRBJ2-3; D possibly corresponds to TRBD2 (7 bases). Germline assignment: CDR1 SGHRS and CDR2 YFSETQ. The V end was cut by 5 bases, the J end by 2 bases, with 12 bases between. This CDR3 is built from 14 residues. CDR3 sequence reads: CASSLGGDTDTQYF. In DNA, the CDR3 is TGCGCCAGCAGTTTAGGGGGGGACACAGATACGCAGTATTTT. The whole variable domain, remainder taken from reference TRBV5-1 and TRBJ2-3, is KAGVTQTPRYLIKTRGQQVTLSCSPISGHRSVSWYQQTPGQGLQFLFEYFSETQRNKGNFPGRFSGRQFSNSRSEMNVSTLELGDSALYLCASSLGGDTDTQYFGPGTRLTVL.

This clone was found a few times. The rearrangement links TRBV11-3 to TRBJ2-5; tentatively, D is TRBD1 (5 bases). This CDR3 region has 14 residues. The ends were cut back, 2 bases at V and 1 base at J, with 8 bases in the middle. Germline CDR1 and CDR2: SGHNT and YENEEA. CDR3 protein: CASSLRQGQETQYF. The CDR3 DNA reads TGTGCCAGCAGCTTAAGGCAGGGCCAAGAGACCCAGTACTTC.

The chain is built from TRBV6-5 and TRBJ1-1; 8 nucleotides align to TRBD1. The V segment lost 4 bases and the J segment 5 bases; nucleotides outside the gene matches: 6. Germline V gives CDR1 MNHEY, CDR2 SVGAGI. The CDR3 sequence is 14 residues long. CDR3 sequence: CASSSQTGETEAFF. The CDR3 DNA follows: TGTGCCAGCAGTTCCCAGACAGGGGAAACTGAAGCTTTCTTT.

A single count supports this clone. This chain uses TRBV4-1 with TRBJ2-2, with 13 bases aligning to TRBD2. The CDR3 consists of 18 residues. The germline V gene has CDR1 MGHRA and CDR2 YSYEKL. V gave up 3 bases and J gave up 2 bases; unmatched junction bases: 6. The CDR3 DNA is TGCGCCAGCAGCCACCGACTAGCGGGAGGCACCAACACCGGGGAGCTGTTTTTT. Its translation is CASSHRLAGGTNTGELFF.

This chain uses TRBV5-4 with TRBJ1-1, with D perhaps TRBD1 (5 bases). This CDR3 is built from 13 residues. Germline loops: CDR1 SGHNT, CDR2 YYREEE (reference sequence). V dropped 5 bases and J dropped 1 base, with 9 bases sitting between them. For the CDR3, the DNA is TGTGCCAGCAGGGTTGACAGGAACACTGAAGCTTTCTTT. This codes for CASRVDRNTEAFF.

CDR3 coding DNA: TGTGCCAGCTCACCGAACAGGTTAGGTAGAAACACAGATACGCAGTATTTT. Translated: CASSPNRLGRNTDTQYF. The rearrangement links TRBV18 to TRBJ2-3, with D possibly matching TRBD1 (5 bases). V dropped 3 bases and J dropped 2 bases, with 18 bases sitting between them. The germline CDR1 and CDR2 sequences are KGHSH and LQKENI. The CDR3 sequence is 17 residues long.

This chain joins TRBV20-1 and TRBJ2-5, with D possibly matching TRBD2 (6 bases). The CDR3 extends over 13 amino acids. V lost 3 bases to trimming and J lost 2 bases, with 10 bases between them. Germline V CDR1 and CDR2: DFQATT, SNEGSKA (reference sequence). The CDR3 protein is CSASSGAQETQYF. The CDR3 coding sequence is TGCAGTGCTAGTTCGGGAGCGCAAGAGACCCAGTACTTC.

The chain links TRBV12-3 or TRBV12-4 to TRBJ2-3, with D possibly matching TRBD1 (5 bases). The CDR3 consists of 11 residues. V lost 3 bases and J lost 12, with 10 bases in between. The CDR3 protein is CASSFAGFQYF. The CDR3 coding sequence is TGTGCCAGCAGTTTTGCAGGGTTCCAGTATTTT.

This clone was counted a single time. V and J are TRBV25-1 and TRBJ2-7, with D possibly matching TRBD1 (5 bases). The V gene's germline CDR1 is MGHDK and CDR2 SYGVNS. V lost 3 bases and J lost 0, with 9 bases in between. The CDR3 consists of 14 residues. The CDR3 protein is CASSDGAYSYEQYF. In nucleotides, the CDR3 is TGTGCCAGCAGTGATGGGGCATACTCCTACGAGCAGTACTTC.

J is TRBJ1-1 and V is TRBV25-1; D might be TRBD1 (5 bases). Trimming cost V 6 bases and J 3 bases, with 14 bases left between them. CDR3 size: 14 residues. Germline CDR1 and CDR2: MGHDK and SYGVNS. The CDR3 DNA reads TGTGCCAGCAGCGATACAACGGGGGACACTGAAGCTTTCTTT. Translation gives CASSDTTGDTEAFF.

The chain has TRBV20-1 and TRBJ2-7; 9 bases align to TRBD2. CDR3 length: 14 amino acids. J lost 2 bases, V lost 3 bases, and 5 bases had no gene match. The germline V gene has CDR1 DFQATT and CDR2 SNEGSKA (reference sequence). CDR3 sequence reads: CSASVAGVAYEQYF. The DNA for the CDR3 is TGCAGTGCTAGTGTAGCGGGAGTAGCCTACGAGCAGTACTTC.

The rearrangement joins TRBV4-3 to TRBJ2-1; 8 positions agree with TRBD2. CDR3 size: 18 residues. Germline trimming cut 0 bases from V and 6 bases from J; bases unmatched to any gene: 13. CDR1 and CDR2 (germline): LGHNA, YSLEER. CDR3 region: CASSQEALADKGVNEQFF. Here the CDR3 DNA reads TGCGCCAGCAGCCAAGAGGCACTAGCGGACAAAGGGGTCAATGAGCAGTTCTTC.

The gene calls are TRBV29-1 and TRBJ1-2; TRBD1 agrees at 11 bases. Germline CDR1 SQVTM, CDR2 ANQGSEA. J gave up 6 bases and V 7 bases, and 7 bases lay outside the gene matches. This CDR3 spans 13 amino acids. Here the CDR3 reads CSAPTGQGDGYTF. CDR3 nucleotide sequence: TGCAGCGCTCCAACGGGACAGGGGGATGGCTACACCTTC.

In regard to this clone: One end of the junction varies from germline; a read error may be responsible. The V gene is TRBV18, the J gene TRBJ2-7; 9 bases fit TRBD1. The germline V gene has CDR1 KGHSH and CDR2 LQKENI. CDR3 length: 15 amino acids. The CDR3 region has the DNA TGTGCCACCTCAAAAGCTCGGGGACAGGGTTACGAGCAGTACTTC. Translation gives CATSKARGQGYEQYF.